The entry below gives a single TCR beta chain sequence along with its context. Its binding antigen is unknown. Base qualities are missing; no much larger clone stands one base away. The data were taken from a study of control samples from healthy donors and cancer patients (dated by TCRdb to 2019 to 2021). V lost 1 base and J lost 1 base; the stretch between them is 7 bases long. Measured from the cysteine to the phenylalanine, the CDR3 is 14 residues long. Of all the DNA, just the CDR3 is kept, 42 bases in frame from base 1. As encoded in the germline V gene, CDR1 is SGHNT while CDR2 is YENEEA. Library method: the immunoSEQ multiplex PCR assay. This immuneACCESS table, as held by TCRdb, lists in-frame sequences with V and J called but not all clones. Of the missing ones, under half trace to an unresolved V gene in checked studies; the others have no known cause. A total of about 79,000 clones appear in this sample, 90% to 95% of them only once. The ten largest clones add up to around 1.3% of the sample.

The chain is assembled from TRBV11-3 and TRBJ1-1; no D gene is confidently identified. Sequencing input: PBMCs. The receptor was derived from a woman aged 35 to 49 with lung cancer. The DNA is as follows: TGTGCCAGCAGCTTAGGGCAGTCGAACACTGAAGCTTTCTTT. Its coded protein is CASSLGQSNTEAFF.